This T cell receptor (beta chain) was identified in a study of T cell repertoires in aging, cancer and after chemotherapy. Whole-study findings and limits: Healthy donors lost TCR diversity with age mainly through richness, cancer patients through richness and evenness. Median generation probability rose over the chemotherapy interval in each cancer cohort, suggesting rebound thymic output.

There are 15 residues in the CDR3. Germline V gene sequence: CDR1 MNHEY, CDR2 SVGAGI. V gave up 4 bases and J gave up 0 bases, with 12 bases separating them. TCR beta rearrangements were amplified from peripheral blood genomic DNA. This clonotype is termed medium-sized. The antigen remains undetermined. A mixed TRB-A/B primer pool amplified rearranged TRB by multiplex touch-down PCR. MiXCR, applied by TCRdb to the multiplex PCR reads, yields one record per CDR3 protein. This sample has approximately 3,000 distinct CDR3 sequences; around 25% occur once, and the top ten carry 5.5%. The chain recombines TRBV6-5 with TRBJ1-2, with a possible D match to TRBD1 (5 bases). The specimen was blood. The receptor's source is a human donor with a solid tumor. CDR3 bases: TGTGCCAGCAGTTCCTCCCGGGACGCTAACTATGGCTACACCTTC. Its protein is CASSSSRDANYGYTF.